This T cell receptor beta chain derives from a study of blood T cell repertoires in COVID-19. As for the study in general: From the United States, Italy and Spain came samples of acute and convalescent COVID-19. The cDNA or gDNA used as material had been derived from T cells, B-cell-depleted T cells, or PBMCs.

CDR3 length: 14 amino acids. The V segment lost 7 bases and the J segment 0 bases; nucleotides outside the gene matches: 3. The V gene's germline CDR1 is MDHEN and CDR2 SYDVKM. In the original analysis: Amplification with reference gene primers provided the estimates of nucleated cell counts. TCRdb's copy holds only in-frame clones and misses some; the assay was immunoSEQ multiplex PCR. V, J and clone size reflect that table, while D and trimming were determined from the DNA. The data show about 170,000 clones, around 83% seen once. The rearrangement links TRBV28 to TRBJ1-5, with 7 bases lining up with TRBD1. Material for sequencing was PBMCs or T cells enriched from blood (not recorded which). The sequence came from a woman aged 45-59 years in a cohort exposed to, infected with or recovered from COVID-19 (not recorded which). The CDR3 nucleotides read TGTGCCAGCATCGGGACAGCTAGCAATCAGCCCCAGCATTTT. Translated: CASIGTASNQPQHF.